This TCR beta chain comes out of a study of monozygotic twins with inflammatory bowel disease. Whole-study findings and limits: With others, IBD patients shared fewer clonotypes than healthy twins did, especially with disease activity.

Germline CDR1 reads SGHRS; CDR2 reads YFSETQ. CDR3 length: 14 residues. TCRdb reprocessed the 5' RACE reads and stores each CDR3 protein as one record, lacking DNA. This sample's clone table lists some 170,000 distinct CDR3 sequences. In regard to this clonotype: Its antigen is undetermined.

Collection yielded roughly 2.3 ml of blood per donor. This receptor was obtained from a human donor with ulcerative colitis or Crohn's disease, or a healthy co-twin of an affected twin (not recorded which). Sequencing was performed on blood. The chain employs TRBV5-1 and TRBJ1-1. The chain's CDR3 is CASSLEVGGTEAFF. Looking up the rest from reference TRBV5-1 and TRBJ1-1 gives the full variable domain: KAGVTQTPRYLIKTRGQQVTLSCSPISGHRSVSWYQQTPGQGLQFLFEYFSETQRNKGNFPGRFSGRQFSNSRSEMNVSTLELGDSALYLCASSLEVGGTEAFFGQGTRLTVV.